These 2 T cell receptor beta chains originate from one sample sequenced in a study of cytomegalovirus exposure and HLA in healthy donors. This table comes from immunoSEQ multiplex PCR, and its TCRdb copy is limited to in-frame clones, with some not included. The data show about 150,000 clones, with about 89% seen just once and about 3.5% held by the top ten. The specimen was PBMCs. Every receptor here comes from a woman between 18 and 29 years old in good health and CMV-seropositive.

The chain couples TRBV11-3 to TRBJ2-3; D is possibly TRBD2 (5 bases). From germline, CDR1 is SGHNT and CDR2 YENEEA. This CDR3 is built from 14 residues. The V gene lost 0 bases and the J gene lost 2 bases, with 6 bases spanning the gap. The CDR3 DNA reads TGTGCCAGCAGCTTAGAAGCGGTCACAGATACGCAGTATTTT. Translated: CASSLEAVTDTQYF.

The V gene is TRBV15, the J gene TRBJ1-2; a possible D gene is TRBD1 (6 bases). The germline gives CDR1 LNHNV, CDR2 YYDKDF (reference sequence). With 3 bases removed from V and 4 bases from J, the gap between germline ends came to 12 bases. The CDR3 sequence is 14 residues long. CDR3 DNA sequence: TGTGCCACCAGCAGCACCGGGACACCCTATGGCTACACCTTC. Amino acids: CATSSTGTPYGYTF.